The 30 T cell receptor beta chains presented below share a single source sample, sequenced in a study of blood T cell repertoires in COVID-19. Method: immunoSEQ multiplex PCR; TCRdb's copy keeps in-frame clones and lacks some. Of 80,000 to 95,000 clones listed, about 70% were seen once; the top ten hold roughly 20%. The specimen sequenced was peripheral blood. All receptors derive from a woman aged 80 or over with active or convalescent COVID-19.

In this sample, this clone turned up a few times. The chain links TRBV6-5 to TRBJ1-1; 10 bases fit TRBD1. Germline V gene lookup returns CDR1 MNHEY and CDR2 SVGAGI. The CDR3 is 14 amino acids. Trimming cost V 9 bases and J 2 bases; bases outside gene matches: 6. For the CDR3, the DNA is TGTGCCAGTGAGACAGGGGGCCAAAACACTGAAGCTTTCTTT. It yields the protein CASETGGQNTEAFF.

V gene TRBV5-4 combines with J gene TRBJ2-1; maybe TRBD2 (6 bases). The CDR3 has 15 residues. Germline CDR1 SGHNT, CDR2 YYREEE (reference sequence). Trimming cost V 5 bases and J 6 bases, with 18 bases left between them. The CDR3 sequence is CASRRDFLNFNEQFF. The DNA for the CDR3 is TGTGCCAGCAGAAGGGACTTCTTAAATTTCAATGAGCAGTTCTTC.

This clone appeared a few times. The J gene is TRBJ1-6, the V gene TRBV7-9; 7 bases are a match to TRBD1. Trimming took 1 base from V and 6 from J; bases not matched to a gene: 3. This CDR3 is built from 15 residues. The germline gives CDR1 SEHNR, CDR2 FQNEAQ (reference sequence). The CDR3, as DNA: TGTGCCAGCAGCTTAGACAGGGGAGGTAATTCACCCCTCCACTTT. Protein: CASSLDRGGNSPLHF.

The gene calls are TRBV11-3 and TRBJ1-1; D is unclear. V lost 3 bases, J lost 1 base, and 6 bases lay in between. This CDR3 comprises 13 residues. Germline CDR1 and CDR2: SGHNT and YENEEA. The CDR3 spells CASSFIRNTEAFF. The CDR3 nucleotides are TGTGCCAGCAGCTTTATCAGGAACACTGAAGCTTTCTTT.

Written as DNA, the CDR3 is TGTGCCAGCAGTTACTCGGAGACGATCTCCTACGAGCAGTACTTC. The encoded protein is CASSYSETISYEQYF. The chain couples TRBV6-2 or TRBV6-3 to TRBJ2-7; D gene uncertain. Trimming shortened V by 0 bases and J by 0 bases, and 9 bases separated the two germline ends. CDR1 is MNHEY and CDR2 is SVGEGT in the germline V gene. The CDR3 has 15 amino acids.

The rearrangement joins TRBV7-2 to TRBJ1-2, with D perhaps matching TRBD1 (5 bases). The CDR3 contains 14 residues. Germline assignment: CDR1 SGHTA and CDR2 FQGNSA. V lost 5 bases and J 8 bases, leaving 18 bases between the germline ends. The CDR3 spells CASSPDVGGRGYTF. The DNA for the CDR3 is TGTGCCAGCAGCCCCGATGTGGGGGGTCGCGGCTACACCTTC. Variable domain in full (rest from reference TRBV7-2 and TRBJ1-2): GAGVSQSPSNKVTEKGKDVELRCDPISGHTALYWYRQSLGQGLEFLIYFQGNSAPDKSGLPSDRFSAERTGGSVSTLTIQRTQQEDSAVYLCASSPDVGGRGYTFGSGTRLTVV.

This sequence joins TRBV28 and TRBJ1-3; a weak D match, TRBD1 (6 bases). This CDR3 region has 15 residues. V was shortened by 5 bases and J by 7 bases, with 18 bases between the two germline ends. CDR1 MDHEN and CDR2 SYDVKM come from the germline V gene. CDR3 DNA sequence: TGTGCCAGCAGTGTTAGGACAGTTTTAGGGAACACCATATATTTT. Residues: CASSVRTVLGNTIYF. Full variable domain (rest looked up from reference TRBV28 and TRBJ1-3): DVKVTQSSRYLVKRTGEKVFLECVQDMDHENMFWYRQDPGLGLRLIYFSYDVKMKEKGDIPEGYSVSREKKERFSLILESASTNQTSMYLCASSVRTVLGNTIYFGEGSWLTVV.

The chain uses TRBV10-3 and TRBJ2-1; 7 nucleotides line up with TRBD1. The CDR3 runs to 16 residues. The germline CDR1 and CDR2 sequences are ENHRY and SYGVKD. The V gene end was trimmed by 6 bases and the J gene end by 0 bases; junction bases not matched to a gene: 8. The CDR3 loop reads CAISRRGRVSYNEQFF. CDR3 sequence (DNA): TGTGCCATCAGCAGAAGGGGGCGAGTCTCCTACAATGAGCAGTTCTTC.

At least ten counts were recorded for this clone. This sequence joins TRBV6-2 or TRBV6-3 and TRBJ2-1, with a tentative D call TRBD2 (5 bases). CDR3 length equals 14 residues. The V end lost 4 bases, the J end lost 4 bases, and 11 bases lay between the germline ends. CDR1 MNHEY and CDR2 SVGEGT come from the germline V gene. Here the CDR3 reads CASSSNGEYNEQFF. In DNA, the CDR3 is TGTGCCAGCAGTTCCAACGGGGAATACAATGAGCAGTTCTTC.

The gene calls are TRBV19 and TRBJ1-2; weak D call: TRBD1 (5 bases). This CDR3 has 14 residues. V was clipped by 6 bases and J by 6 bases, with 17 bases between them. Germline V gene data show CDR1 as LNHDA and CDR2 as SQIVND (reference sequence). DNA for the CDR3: TGTGCCAGTAGCCCCCTCACAGGAGTAGATGGCTACACCTTC. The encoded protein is CASSPLTGVDGYTF.

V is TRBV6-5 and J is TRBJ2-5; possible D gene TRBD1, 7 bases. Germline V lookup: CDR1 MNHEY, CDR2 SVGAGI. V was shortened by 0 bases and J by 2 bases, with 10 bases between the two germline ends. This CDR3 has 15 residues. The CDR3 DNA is TGTGCCAGCAGTTACTCACAGGGGAGGCAAGAGACCCAGTACTTC. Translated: CASSYSQGRQETQYF.

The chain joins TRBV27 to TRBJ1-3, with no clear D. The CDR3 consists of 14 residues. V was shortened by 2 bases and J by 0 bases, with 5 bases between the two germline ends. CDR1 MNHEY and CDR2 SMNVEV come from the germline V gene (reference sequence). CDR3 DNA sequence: TGTGCCAGCAGTTTAGCGAGCTCTGGAAACACCATATATTTT. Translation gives CASSLASSGNTIYF.

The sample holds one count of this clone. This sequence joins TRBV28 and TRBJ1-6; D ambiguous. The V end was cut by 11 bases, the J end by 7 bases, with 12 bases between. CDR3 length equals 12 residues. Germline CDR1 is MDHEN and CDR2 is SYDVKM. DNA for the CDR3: TGTGCCTCGCACAGAACAAATTCACCCCTCCACTTT. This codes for CASHRTNSPLHF.

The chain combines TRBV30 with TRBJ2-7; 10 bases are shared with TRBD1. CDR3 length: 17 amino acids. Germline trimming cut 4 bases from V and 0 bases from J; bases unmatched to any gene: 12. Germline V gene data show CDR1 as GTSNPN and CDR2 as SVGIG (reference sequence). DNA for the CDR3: TGTGCCTGGAATAACCCCGGTAGGACAGGGGGCTCCTACGAGCAGTACTTC. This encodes CAWNNPGRTGGSYEQYF. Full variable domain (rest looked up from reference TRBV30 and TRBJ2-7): SQTIHQWPATLVQPVGSPLSLECTVEGTSNPNLYWYRQAAGRGLQLLFYSVGIGQISSEVPQNLSASRPQDRQFILSSKKLLLSDSGFYLCAWNNPGRTGGSYEQYFGPGTRLTVT.

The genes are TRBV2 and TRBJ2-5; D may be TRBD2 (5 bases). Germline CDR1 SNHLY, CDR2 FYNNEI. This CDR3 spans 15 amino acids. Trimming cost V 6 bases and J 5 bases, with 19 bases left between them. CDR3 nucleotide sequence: TGTGCCAGCAGACCTCAAACCAGTGGCGGGGAGACCCAGTACTTC. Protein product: CASRPQTSGGETQYF.

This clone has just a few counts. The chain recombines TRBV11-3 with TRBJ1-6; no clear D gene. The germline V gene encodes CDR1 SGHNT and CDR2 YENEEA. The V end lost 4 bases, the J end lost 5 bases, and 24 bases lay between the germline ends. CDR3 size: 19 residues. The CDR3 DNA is TGTGCCAGCAGCTCACCCCCGGGAAGACGCACCGAAAATAATTCACCCCTCCACTTT. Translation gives CASSSPPGRRTENNSPLHF.

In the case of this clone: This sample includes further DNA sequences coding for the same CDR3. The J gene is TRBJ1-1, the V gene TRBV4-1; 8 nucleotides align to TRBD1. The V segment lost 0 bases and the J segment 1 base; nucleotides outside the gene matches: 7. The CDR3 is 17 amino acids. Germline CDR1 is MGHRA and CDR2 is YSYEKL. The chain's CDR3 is CASSQDRQGAQNTEAFF. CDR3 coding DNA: TGCGCCAGCAGCCAAGATCGGCAGGGGGCCCAGAACACTGAAGCTTTCTTT.

This chain's CDR3 is CASSFQGQSDTQYF. As DNA, the CDR3 is TGTGCCAGCAGTTTCCAGGGTCAGTCAGATACGCAGTATTTT. The chain carries TRBV27 and TRBJ2-3, with D perhaps TRBD1 (5 bases). The germline V gene encodes CDR1 MNHEY and CDR2 SMNVEV (reference sequence). The V end lost 3 bases, the J end lost 4 bases, and 11 bases lay between the germline ends. The CDR3 runs to 14 residues.

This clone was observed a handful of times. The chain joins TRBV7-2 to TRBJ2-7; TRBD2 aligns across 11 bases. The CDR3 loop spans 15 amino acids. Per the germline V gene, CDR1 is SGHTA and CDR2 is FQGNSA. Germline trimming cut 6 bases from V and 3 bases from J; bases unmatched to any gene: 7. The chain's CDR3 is CASRPGTSGLYEQYF. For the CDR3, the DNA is TGTGCCAGCAGACCCGGGACTAGCGGCCTCTACGAGCAGTACTTC. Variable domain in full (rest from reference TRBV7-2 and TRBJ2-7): GAGVSQSPSNKVTEKGKDVELRCDPISGHTALYWYRQSLGQGLEFLIYFQGNSAPDKSGLPSDRFSAERTGGSVSTLTIQRTQQEDSAVYLCASRPGTSGLYEQYFGPGTRLTVT.

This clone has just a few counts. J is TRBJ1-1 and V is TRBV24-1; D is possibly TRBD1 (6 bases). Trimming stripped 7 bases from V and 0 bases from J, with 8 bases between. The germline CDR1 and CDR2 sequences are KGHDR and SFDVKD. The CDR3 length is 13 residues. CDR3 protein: CATRRDMNTEAFF. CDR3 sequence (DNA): TGTGCCACCAGAAGGGACATGAACACTGAAGCTTTCTTT.

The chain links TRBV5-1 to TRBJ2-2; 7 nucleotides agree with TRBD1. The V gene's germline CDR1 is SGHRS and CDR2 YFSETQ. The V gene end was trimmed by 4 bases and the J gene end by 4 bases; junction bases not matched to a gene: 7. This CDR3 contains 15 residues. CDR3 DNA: TGCGCCAGCAGCCTCACGGGACAGTTCACCGGGGAGCTGTTTTTT. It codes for CASSLTGQFTGELFF.

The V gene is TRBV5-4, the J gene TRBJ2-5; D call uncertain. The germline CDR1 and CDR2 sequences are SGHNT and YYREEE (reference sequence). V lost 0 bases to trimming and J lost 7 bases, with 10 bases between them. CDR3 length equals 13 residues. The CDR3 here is CASSLAARLTQYF. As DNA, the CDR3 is TGTGCCAGCAGCTTGGCAGCCAGGCTGACCCAGTACTTC. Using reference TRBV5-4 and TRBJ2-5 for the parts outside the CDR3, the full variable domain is ETGVTQSPTHLIKTRGQQVTLRCSSQSGHNTVSWYQQALGQGPQFIFQYYREEENGRGNFPPRFSGLQFPNYSSELNVNALELDDSALYLCASSLAARLTQYFGPGTRLLVL.

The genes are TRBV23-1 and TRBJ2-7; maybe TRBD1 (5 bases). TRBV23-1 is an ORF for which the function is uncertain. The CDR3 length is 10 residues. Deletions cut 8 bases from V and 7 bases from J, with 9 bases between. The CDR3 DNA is TGCGCCAGCGTGACAGTTGAGCAGTACTTC. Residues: CASVTVEQYF.

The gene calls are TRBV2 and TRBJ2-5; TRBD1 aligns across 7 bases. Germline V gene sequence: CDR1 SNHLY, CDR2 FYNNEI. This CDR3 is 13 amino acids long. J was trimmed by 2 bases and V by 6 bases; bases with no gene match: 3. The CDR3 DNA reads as TGTGCCAGCAGCGGACAGGAGCAAGAGACCCAGTACTTC. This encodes CASSGQEQETQYF.

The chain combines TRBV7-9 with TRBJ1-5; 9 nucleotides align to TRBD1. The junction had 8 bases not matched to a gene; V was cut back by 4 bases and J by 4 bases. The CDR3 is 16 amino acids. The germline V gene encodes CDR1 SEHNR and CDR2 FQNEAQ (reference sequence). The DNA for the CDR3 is TGTGCCAGCAGCTCCTCTGACAGGGGGACGAATCAGCCCCAGCATTTT. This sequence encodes CASSSSDRGTNQPQHF.

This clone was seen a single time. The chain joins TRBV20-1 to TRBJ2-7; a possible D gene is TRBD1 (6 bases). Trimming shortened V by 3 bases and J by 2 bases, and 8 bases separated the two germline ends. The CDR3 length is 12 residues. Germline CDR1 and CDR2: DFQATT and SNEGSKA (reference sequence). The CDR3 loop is CSASGDTYEQYF. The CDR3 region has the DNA TGCAGTGCTAGTGGGGACACCTACGAGCAGTACTTC.

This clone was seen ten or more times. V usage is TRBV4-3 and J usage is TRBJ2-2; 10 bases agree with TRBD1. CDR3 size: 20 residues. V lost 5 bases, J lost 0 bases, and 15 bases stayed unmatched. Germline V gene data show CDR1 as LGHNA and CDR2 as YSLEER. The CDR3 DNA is TGCGCCAGCAGCAAAGTATATCAGTCCGGACAGGGGGCGAACACCGGGGAGCTGTTTTTT. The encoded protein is CASSKVYQSGQGANTGELFF.

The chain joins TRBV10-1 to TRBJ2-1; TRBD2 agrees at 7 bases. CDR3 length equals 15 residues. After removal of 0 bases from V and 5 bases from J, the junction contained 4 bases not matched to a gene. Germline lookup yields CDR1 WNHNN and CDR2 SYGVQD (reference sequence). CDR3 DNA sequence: TGCGCCAGCAGTGAGTCGACGGCGGGGGACAATGAGCAGTTCTTC. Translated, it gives CASSESTAGDNEQFF.

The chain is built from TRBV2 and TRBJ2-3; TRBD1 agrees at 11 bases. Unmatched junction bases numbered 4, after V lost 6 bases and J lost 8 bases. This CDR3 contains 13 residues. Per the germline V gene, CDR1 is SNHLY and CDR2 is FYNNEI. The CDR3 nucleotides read TGTGCCAGCAGCGGGACAGGGGGAGGTACGCAGTATTTT. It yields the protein CASSGTGGGTQYF.

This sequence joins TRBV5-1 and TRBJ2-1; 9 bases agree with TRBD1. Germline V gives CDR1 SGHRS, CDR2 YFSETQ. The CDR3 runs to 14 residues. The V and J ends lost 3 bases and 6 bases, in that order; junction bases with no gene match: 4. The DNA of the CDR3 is TGCGCCAGCAGCTCCGGGACAGGGTTCAATGAGCAGTTCTTC. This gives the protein CASSSGTGFNEQFF.